The 4 T cell receptor beta chains below come from one sample, sequenced in a study of blood T cell repertoires in COVID-19. Clones were sequenced by immunoSEQ multiplex PCR, and TCRdb holds only the in-frame ones, with some missing. Among some 150,000 clones listed, approximately 84% were seen once. Sequencing was carried out using peripheral blood. Receptors originate from a woman at least 80 years old with acute or convalescent COVID-19.

There are a few counts of this clone. The chain combines TRBV6-5 with TRBJ2-1; TRBD2 is a possible D gene (7 bases). The V and J ends lost 6 bases and 4 bases respectively, with 16 bases between them. Per the germline V gene, CDR1 is MNHEY and CDR2 is SVGAGI. The CDR3 loop spans 15 amino acids. CDR3 residues: CASSPREGGYNEQFF. The CDR3 DNA reads TGTGCCAGCAGCCCAAGGGAGGGGGGGTACAATGAGCAGTTCTTC.

This chain links TRBV28 with TRBJ1-5, with 8 bases that match TRBD1. CDR3 length equals 17 residues. Germline V gene sequence: CDR1 MDHEN, CDR2 SYDVKM. The ends lost 3 bases at V and 0 bases at J; junction bases unmatched: 7. CDR3 sequence reads: CASSLPRGQGSNQPQHF. In DNA, the CDR3 is TGTGCCAGCAGTTTGCCCCGAGGACAGGGTAGCAATCAGCCCCAGCATTTT. Full variable domain (rest looked up from reference TRBV28 and TRBJ1-5): DVKVTQSSRYLVKRTGEKVFLECVQDMDHENMFWYRQDPGLGLRLIYFSYDVKMKEKGDIPEGYSVSREKKERFSLILESASTNQTSMYLCASSLPRGQGSNQPQHFGDGTRLSIL.

The chain links TRBV11-2 to TRBJ1-1, with D unresolved. CDR1 is SGHAT, CDR2 FQNNGV, per germline. This CDR3 contains 15 residues. The V end was cut by 5 bases, the J end by 5 bases, with 18 bases between. In DNA form, the CDR3 reads TGTGCCAGCAGCCCTAGCCCCACGTCGGGAACTGAAGCTTTCTTT. Its protein product is CASSPSPTSGTEAFF. Variable domain in full (rest from reference TRBV11-2 and TRBJ1-1): EAGVAQSPRYKIIEKRQSVAFWCNPISGHATLYWYQQILGQGPKLLIQFQNNGVVDDSQLPKDRFSAERLKGVDSTLKIQPAKLEDSAVYLCASSPSPTSGTEAFFGQGTRLTVV.

The chain combines TRBV7-8 with TRBJ2-7, with TRBD1 identical over 9 bases. CDR3 length: 15 amino acids. J lost 4 bases, V lost 7 bases, and 11 bases had no gene match. Germline CDR1 is SGHVS and CDR2 is FQNEAQ. CDR3 nucleotides: TGTGCCAGCAACAGAGGCGGGACAGGGCGATACGAGCAGTACTTC. Its translation: CASNRGGTGRYEQYF.